The 2 T cell receptor beta chains below all came from one sample that was sequenced in a study of cytomegalovirus exposure and HLA in healthy donors. The PCR was carried out with 60 Vbeta primers and 13 Jbeta primers. The protocol was immunoSEQ multiplex PCR, while the TCRdb copy is restricted to in-frame clones and leaves out a portion. Of 75,000 to 100,000 clones listed, around 73% were seen once; the top ten hold about 1.3%. The sequenced sample consisted of PBMCs. The receptors come from a female donor in good health and CMV-seronegative.

The genes are TRBV19 and TRBJ2-7; 10 positions match TRBD2. CDR1 is LNHDA, CDR2 SQIVND, per germline (reference sequence). This CDR3 contains 15 residues. Trimming removed 3 bases from V and 5 bases from J; junction bases left unmatched: 7. This CDR3 reads CASSIFGTSVDEQYF. CDR3 nucleotides: TGTGCCAGTAGTATTTTCGGGACTAGCGTCGACGAGCAGTACTTC.

The rearrangement links TRBV5-6 to TRBJ1-1, with D uncertain. The V and J ends lost 2 bases and 4 bases respectively, with 9 bases between them. The CDR3 length is 13 residues. Germline V gives CDR1 SGHDT, CDR2 YYEEEE. In nucleotides, the CDR3 is TGTGCCAGCAGCTTAGGTTCAGGCACTGAAGCTTTCTTT. This sequence encodes CASSLGSGTEAFF.